The next 7 T cell receptor beta chains were all read from a single sample in a study of T cells in Graves' hyperthyroidism and ophthalmopathy. Amplification targeted TCR beta CDR3 regions from RNA transcripts. TCR CDR3 underwent first-round RT-PCR with the HTBI primer set. TCRdb processed the multiplex PCR reads anew with MiXCR; each CDR3 protein has one entry. This sample has hundreds of thousands of distinct CDR3 sequences, with 20% found just once. What was sequenced was blood. These receptors all stem from a man aged 30 to 39 with Graves' ophthalmopathy.

This clonotype showed up just a few times. V is TRBV4-1 and J is TRBJ2-7, with D unresolved. V was clipped by 1 base and J by 0 bases, with 7 bases between them. The CDR3 is made up of 14 amino acids. Looked up from germline, CDR1 is MGHRA and CDR2 is YSYEKL. The CDR3 sequence: CASSQGHPSYEQYF. Here the CDR3 DNA reads TGCGCCAGCAGCCAAGGACACCCCTCCTACGAGCAGTACTTC.

This chain connects TRBV27 to TRBJ1-5; D gene ambiguous. Trimming removed 5 bases at V and 7 bases at J, with 15 bases between. CDR1 MNHEY and CDR2 SMNVEV come from the germline V gene (reference sequence). CDR3 length equals 14 residues. CDR3: CASSPIGSGQPQHF. CDR3 nucleotide sequence: TGTGCCAGCAGTCCTATAGGGTCCGGGCAGCCCCAGCATTTT.

This clonotype was observed at least ten times. The chain uses TRBV3-1 and TRBJ1-3; D gene unclear. Germline CDR1 is LGHDT and CDR2 is YNNKEL (reference sequence). V was pared by 4 bases and J by 0 bases, with 16 bases between. This CDR3 spans 17 amino acids. CDR3 protein: CASSPRRQATSGNTIYF. The CDR3, as DNA: TGTGCCAGCAGCCCCAGGAGGCAGGCGACCTCTGGAAACACCATATATTTT.

This clonotype has ten or more counts. The CDR3 DNA is TGTGCCAGCCTAGGACAGGGTTATGAAAAACTGTTTTTT. This encodes CASLGQGYEKLFF. The chain has TRBV28 and TRBJ1-4; 8 bases map to TRBD1. Unmatched junction bases numbered 5, after V lost 8 bases and J lost 6 bases. This CDR3 contains 13 residues. Germline V gene sequence: CDR1 MDHEN, CDR2 SYDVKM. Looking up the rest from reference TRBV28 and TRBJ1-4 gives the full variable domain: DVKVTQSSRYLVKRTGEKVFLECVQDMDHENMFWYRQDPGLGLRLIYFSYDVKMKEKGDIPEGYSVSREKKERFSLILESASTNQTSMYLCASLGQGYEKLFFGSGTQLSVL.

This clonotype was recorded a few times. This chain joins TRBV4-1 and TRBJ2-7; D gene ambiguous. V lost 1 base, J lost 1 base, and 14 bases lay in between. The germline V gene encodes CDR1 MGHRA and CDR2 YSYEKL. The CDR3 runs 16 residues. Written as DNA, the CDR3 is TGCGCCAGCAGCCAAGTCCTTTCCGGGCAGTCCTACGAGCAGTACTTC. This sequence encodes CASSQVLSGQSYEQYF.

The gene calls are TRBV7-2 and TRBJ2-3, with TRBD1 matching 7 bases. The CDR3 covers 14 residues. V shed 5 bases, J shed 9 bases, and the junction held 11 bases outside the gene matches. Germline V gene data show CDR1 as SGHTA and CDR2 as FQGNSA. The CDR3 bases are TGTGCCAGCAGCACCCGACAGGGTTCATCGACGCAGTATTTT. It specifies CASSTRQGSSTQYF.

V gene TRBV6-4 combines with J gene TRBJ1-4, with D perhaps matching TRBD1 (5 bases). The CDR3 runs to 15 residues. The germline gives CDR1 MRHNA, CDR2 SNTAGT. Trimming cost V 6 bases and J 3 bases, with 14 bases left between them. The CDR3 DNA sequence: TGTGCCAGCAGCTTTACTCAGGGTGCTAATGAAAAACTGTTTTTT. It is translated as CASSFTQGANEKLFF.